One sample yielded the 11 T cell receptor beta chains listed below, sequenced in a study of T cells in Graves' hyperthyroidism and ophthalmopathy. Amplification targeted TCR beta CDR3 regions from RNA transcripts. Carried out on the TCR CDR3, a first-round RT-PCR used the HTBI primer set. TCRdb re-called the multiplex PCR reads with MiXCR, one entry per CDR3 protein. Of 490,000 or so distinct CDR3 sequences listed, 15% to 20% are singletons. Sequencing used blood. All receptors derive from a woman aged 25 to 45 with Graves' ophthalmopathy.

This clonotype has ten or more counts. The rearrangement uses TRBV11-2 and TRBJ2-1; D is uncertain. V lost 5 bases and J lost 4, with 12 bases in between. The CDR3 sequence is 14 residues long. From germline, CDR1 is SGHAT and CDR2 FQNNGV. CDR3 DNA: TGTGCCAGCAGCCCTGATTTTGAATACAATGAGCAGTTCTTC. It specifies CASSPDFEYNEQFF.

The V gene is TRBV12-3 or TRBV12-4, the J gene TRBJ1-1, with 9 bases matching TRBD1. Trimming cost V 3 bases and J 0 bases; bases outside gene matches: 8. CDR3 length: 17 amino acids. The CDR3 coding sequence is TGTGCCAGCAGTTTGGGCGGACAGGGGAGGATGAACACTGAAGCTTTCTTT. This sequence encodes CASSLGGQGRMNTEAFF.

This clonotype was observed at least ten times. The chain links TRBV5-1 to TRBJ2-1; possible D gene TRBD1, 5 bases. CDR1 SGHRS and CDR2 YFSETQ come from the germline V gene. Trimming stripped 3 bases from V and 10 bases from J, with 17 bases between. The CDR3 has 14 residues. DNA for the CDR3: TGCGCCAGCAGCTCACTCACAGGAACCCAAGAGCAGTTCTTC. Protein product: CASSSLTGTQEQFF.

This clonotype was observed a handful of times. The chain is built from TRBV9 and TRBJ2-7, with a weak D call TRBD1 (7 bases). CDR1 SGDLS and CDR2 YYNGEE come from the germline V gene. V was trimmed by 3 bases and J by 0 bases, leaving 13 bases between them. The CDR3 has 15 residues. The CDR3: CASSAQGGVSYEQYF. The CDR3 DNA follows: TGTGCCAGCAGCGCCCAGGGGGGAGTCTCCTACGAGCAGTACTTC.

This chain joins TRBV28 and TRBJ2-5; a possible D gene is TRBD2 (5 bases). The length of the CDR3 is 12 residues. Germline V lookup: CDR1 MDHEN, CDR2 SYDVKM. V was clipped by 8 bases and J by 3 bases, with 10 bases between them. The CDR3 sequence is CASQTRKETQYF. The DNA of the CDR3 is TGTGCCAGCCAAACTAGAAAAGAGACCCAGTACTTC.

The CDR3: CSAPGTRNTEAFF. In DNA form, the CDR3 reads TGCAGCGCCCCCGGGACACGGAACACTGAAGCTTTCTTT. This chain joins TRBV29-1 and TRBJ1-1, with D possibly being TRBD1 (6 bases). Germline-derived CDR1 and CDR2 are SQVTM and ANQGSEA. The germline V and J ends were trimmed by 7 bases and 1 base, with 13 bases remaining between them. This CDR3 comprises 13 residues.

The CDR3 is CASSQVSGREVPTIYF. CDR3 DNA: TGCGCCAGCAGCCAAGTGTCCGGCAGGGAAGTACCCACCATATATTTT. V gene TRBV4-1 combines with J gene TRBJ1-3; a possible D gene is TRBD1 (5 bases). Germline assignment: CDR1 MGHRA and CDR2 YSYEKL. This CDR3 has 16 residues. Trimming stripped 1 base from V and 9 bases from J, with 19 bases between.

This clonotype was seen many times. The rearrangement uses TRBV6-2 or TRBV6-3 and TRBJ2-1, with D tentatively TRBD2 (6 bases). The CDR3 sequence is 15 residues long. Per germline, CDR1 MNHEY and CDR2 SVGEGT. The ends were cut back, 0 bases at V and 6 bases at J, with 12 bases in the middle. In DNA form, the CDR3 reads TGTGCCAGCAGTTACTCGAGGGTGGGGGGCAATGAGCAGTTCTTC. This translates into CASSYSRVGGNEQFF.

This clonotype turned up a few times. A read error may explain this, as a much larger clone is one base away. This sequence joins TRBV28 and TRBJ1-1, with 9 bases aligning to TRBD1. Germline V lookup: CDR1 MDHEN, CDR2 SYDVKM. The CDR3 consists of 15 residues. V lost 6 bases to trimming and J lost 6 bases; unmatched junction nucleotides: 11. The CDR3, as DNA: TGTGCCAGCAGGGTCACAGGGGGCTCGGTGTCTGAAGCTTTCTTT. Encoded protein: CASRVTGGSVSEAFF.

In this sample, this clonotype turned up many times. The chain recombines TRBV20-1 with TRBJ1-2; 10 bases are shared with TRBD1. Per the germline V gene, CDR1 is DFQATT and CDR2 is SNEGSKA (reference sequence). The length of the CDR3 is 13 residues. V was pared by 0 bases and J by 8 bases, with 3 bases of the junction left unmatched. The CDR3 bases are TGCAGTGCTAGAGAGGACAGGGGGTTGGGCTACACCTTC. Protein sequence: CSAREDRGLGYTF.

V gene TRBV7-3 combines with J gene TRBJ2-3; 7 bases match TRBD1. The V gene end was trimmed by 5 bases and the J gene end by 2 bases; junction bases not matched to a gene: 13. Per the germline V gene, CDR1 is SGHTA and CDR2 is FQGTGA. The CDR3 consists of 17 residues. The CDR3: CASSLKGAGKITDTQYF. The CDR3 region has the DNA TGTGCCAGCAGCCTAAAGGGGGCCGGGAAAATCACAGATACGCAGTATTTT.